What follows are 17 T cell receptor beta chains derived from one specimen sequenced in a study of response to subunit inactivated influenza vaccine. TCRdb re-called the RT-PCR reads with MiXCR, one entry per CDR3 protein. Seen here are 650,000 to 700,000 distinct CDR3 sequences, around 16% observed once, and the top ten hold around a tenth. This specimen consisted of PBMCs from blood, obtained 11 to 12 days after vaccination. The receptor set was obtained from a man aged 45-65 years who received an inactivated influenza vaccine.

This clonotype was found many times. V is TRBV7-2 and J is TRBJ1-1; D is ambiguous. Deletions cut 5 bases from V and 1 base from J, with 11 bases between. Germline-derived CDR1 and CDR2 are SGHTA and FQGNSA. This CDR3 region has 14 residues. CDR3 coding DNA: TGTGCCAGCAGCCTAGACTGGGGGAACACTGAAGCTTTCTTT. It specifies CASSLDWGNTEAFF.

V gene TRBV7-9 combines with J gene TRBJ2-5; possibly TRBD2 for D (5 bases). The CDR3 length is 15 residues. V was clipped by 2 bases and J by 2 bases, with 12 bases between them. Germline values: CDR1 SEHNR, CDR2 FQNEAQ (reference sequence). The CDR3 DNA reads as TGTGCCAGCAGCTTACTAGCCCCAATTCAAGAGACCCAGTACTTC. Translation gives CASSLLAPIQETQYF.

Here the CDR3 reads CASRLAGGLDEQFF. CDR3 bases: TGCGCCAGCAGACTAGCGGGGGGGCTCGATGAGCAGTTCTTC. This chain connects TRBV5-1 to TRBJ2-1; 13 bases align to TRBD2. The germline CDR1 and CDR2 sequences are SGHRS and YFSETQ. This CDR3 contains 14 residues. V dropped 5 bases and J dropped 8; count of bases not matched to a gene: 4.

The chain combines TRBV5-6 with TRBJ2-3, with TRBD2 as a possible D gene (5 bases). This CDR3 is 16 amino acids long. Germline V gene sequence: CDR1 SGHDT, CDR2 YYEEEE. The germline V and J ends were trimmed by 6 bases and 2 bases, with 19 bases remaining between them. CDR3 sequence reads: CASTQELAGPTDTQYF. As DNA, the CDR3 is TGTGCCAGCACCCAAGAGTTGGCGGGTCCCACAGATACGCAGTATTTT. Full variable domain (missing parts from reference TRBV5-6 and TRBJ2-3): DAGVTQSPTHLIKTRGQQVTLRCSPKSGHDTVSWYQQALGQGPQFIFQYYEEEERQRGNFPDRFSGHQFPNYSSELNVNALLLGDSALYLCASTQELAGPTDTQYFGPGTRLTVL.

The gene calls are TRBV28 and TRBJ2-7; D not certain. In germline, CDR1 is MDHEN, CDR2 SYDVKM. CDR3 length: 13 residues. Trimming left V 5 bases short and J 3 bases short, with 11 bases between. As DNA, the CDR3 is TGTGCCAGCAGTCCAATCCCGGACTACGAGCAGTACTTC. This codes for CASSPIPDYEQYF.

The V gene is TRBV7-2, the J gene TRBJ1-6; weak D call: TRBD1 (6 bases). Germline lookup yields CDR1 SGHTA and CDR2 FQGNSA. The length of the CDR3 is 15 residues. The V end was cut by 5 bases, the J end by 5 bases, with 13 bases between. The CDR3: CASSPGAGDNSPLHF. DNA for the CDR3: TGTGCCAGCAGCCCGGGGGCCGGCGATAATTCACCCCTCCACTTT.

This clonotype has just a few counts. The CDR3 DNA is TGTGCCAGCAAAACCGCCCCCTGGGGCTACAATGAGCAGTTCTTC. Residues: CASKTAPWGYNEQFF. The chain combines TRBV6-1 with TRBJ2-1; D is unclear. Germline-derived CDR1 and CDR2 are MNHNS and SASEGT. The V end lost 7 bases, the J end lost 3 bases, and 16 bases lay between the germline ends. This CDR3 is built from 15 residues.

Only a few counts were recorded for this clonotype. The rearrangement joins TRBV19 to TRBJ2-7; D remains ambiguous. Germline values: CDR1 LNHDA, CDR2 SQIVND (reference sequence). The CDR3 covers 15 residues. The V end lost 1 base, the J end lost 0 bases, and 10 bases lay between the germline ends. The CDR3: CASSIGVSISYEQYF. The CDR3 DNA follows: TGTGCCAGTAGTATAGGTGTCAGCATCTCCTACGAGCAGTACTTC. The entire variable domain, with the rest obtained from reference TRBV19 and TRBJ2-7, is as follows: DGGITQSPKYLFRKEGQNVTLSCEQNLNHDAMYWYRQDPGQGLRLIYYSQIVNDFQKGDIAEGYSVSREKKESFPLTVTSAQKNPTAFYLCASSIGVSISYEQYFGPGTRLTVT.

In this sample, this clonotype turned up a few times. This chain's CDR3 is CSVVSLRGDTEAFF. In nucleotides, the CDR3 is TGCAGCGTTGTCTCCCTTAGAGGGGACACTGAAGCTTTCTTT. The chain recombines TRBV29-1 with TRBJ1-1; D possibly corresponds to TRBD1 (5 bases). Germline assignment: CDR1 SQVTM and CDR2 ANQGSEA. The CDR3 runs 14 residues. V was shortened by 4 bases and J by 3 bases, with 15 bases between the two germline ends. The full variable domain, completed using reference TRBV29-1 and TRBJ1-1, is SAVISQKPSRDICQRGTSLTIQCQVDSQVTMMFWYRQQPGQSLTLIATANQGSEATYESGFVIDKFPISRPNLTFSTLTVSNMSPEDSSIYLCSVVSLRGDTEAFFGQGTRLTVV.

This clonotype came up many times. CDR3 sequence reads: CASSLEGSGELFF. CDR3 sequence (DNA): TGTGCCAGCAGTTTAGAGGGGTCCGGGGAGCTGTTTTTT. The rearrangement links TRBV12-3 or TRBV12-4 to TRBJ2-2; a possible D gene is TRBD1 (5 bases). This CDR3 has 13 residues. Trimming left V 1 base short and J 6 bases short, with 6 bases between.

The genes are TRBV7-2 and TRBJ2-1; D gene uncertain. The CDR3 consists of 14 residues. CDR1 SGHTA and CDR2 FQGNSA come from the germline V gene. V lost 4 bases, J lost 7 bases, and 14 bases lay in between. CDR3 residues: CASSSPVGGNEQFF. The DNA for the CDR3 is TGTGCCAGCAGCTCTCCCGTTGGTGGGAATGAGCAGTTCTTC.

This clonotype was seen a handful of times. The chain has TRBV7-9 and TRBJ2-1, with 9 nucleotides matching TRBD2. Trimming took 4 bases from V and 10 from J; bases not matched to a gene: 17. Germline lookup yields CDR1 SEHNR and CDR2 FQNEAQ (reference sequence). The CDR3 has 17 amino acids. Here the CDR3 reads CASSSSIAGVPKWEQFF. CDR3 in DNA: TGTGCCAGCAGCTCCTCCATAGCGGGAGTCCCAAAGTGGGAGCAGTTCTTC.

Ten or more counts support this clonotype. This chain uses TRBV12-3 or TRBV12-4 with TRBJ2-5; 8 bases are a match to TRBD1. The J segment lost 5 bases and the V segment lost 5 bases, leaving 7 bases of the junction unmatched. The CDR3 is 14 residues long. The CDR3 region is CASSPRGLGETQYF. The CDR3 DNA is TGTGCCAGCAGTCCCAGGGGGCTAGGTGAGACCCAGTACTTC.

This clonotype was recorded many times. The chain links TRBV5-1 to TRBJ1-6; no firm D call. Trimming cost V 0 bases and J 0 bases, with 7 bases left between them. Germline V CDR1 and CDR2: SGHRS, YFSETQ. The CDR3 is made up of 16 amino acids. In nucleotides, the CDR3 is TGCGCCAGCAGCTTGGGCGCTAGCTCCTATAATTCACCCCTCCACTTT. As protein: CASSLGASSYNSPLHF. Full variable domain (outside the CDR3, taken from reference TRBV5-1 and TRBJ1-6): KAGVTQTPRYLIKTRGQQVTLSCSPISGHRSVSWYQQTPGQGLQFLFEYFSETQRNKGNFPGRFSGRQFSNSRSEMNVSTLELGDSALYLCASSLGASSYNSPLHFGNGTRLTVT.

A few counts support this clonotype. V gene TRBV7-6 combines with J gene TRBJ2-2; D gene unclear. The CDR3 runs to 15 residues. Trimming stripped 7 bases from V and 2 bases from J, with 14 bases between. CDR1 SGHVS and CDR2 FNYEAQ come from the germline V gene. CDR3 bases: TGTGCCAGCACCTTTAGATACAGCAACACCGGGGAGCTGTTTTTT. Translating it yields CASTFRYSNTGELFF.

This rearrangement joins TRBV3-1 to TRBJ1-2; a weak D match, TRBD1 (5 bases). Per germline, CDR1 LGHDT and CDR2 YNNKEL (reference sequence). V was clipped by 0 bases and J by 6 bases, with 8 bases between them. CDR3 length equals 13 residues. The DNA for the CDR3 is TGTGCCAGCAGCCAAGAGGCAGGGAATGGCTACACCTTC. This sequence encodes CASSQEAGNGYTF. The variable domain in full, completed from reference TRBV3-1 and TRBJ1-2, reads DTAVSQTPKYLVTQMGNDKSIKCEQNLGHDTMYWYKQDSKKFLKIMFSYNNKELIINETVPNRFSPKSPDKAHLNLHINSLELGDSAVYFCASSQEAGNGYTFGSGTRLTVV.

This chain connects TRBV6-5 to TRBJ2-2; 11 bases fit TRBD2. CDR1 and CDR2 (germline): MNHEY, SVGAGI. The CDR3 has 16 amino acids. The V gene end was trimmed by 0 bases and the J gene end by 7 bases; junction bases not matched to a gene: 4. CDR3 amino acids: CASSYSIGLAGGELFF. CDR3 DNA: TGTGCCAGCAGTTACTCGATTGGACTAGCGGGCGGGGAGCTGTTTTTT.